These 3 T cell receptor beta chains were sequenced from one sample in a study of blood T cell repertoires in COVID-19. The table came from immunoSEQ multiplex PCR; TCRdb's copy has only in-frame clones and leaves some out. The sample has about 120,000 clones; about 90% are singletons. Sequencing used peripheral blood. The receptors come from a woman in her 50s with active or convalescent COVID-19.

The chain has TRBV3-1 (or the pseudogene TRBV3-2) and TRBJ2-6; the match to TRBD2 covers 13 bases. J was trimmed by 2 bases and V by 3 bases; bases with no gene match: 10. The CDR3 totals 20 residues. Germline V gives CDR1 LGHDT, CDR2 YNNKEL (reference sequence). The CDR3: CASSQATGLAGPTGANVLTF. In nucleotides, the CDR3 is TGTGCCAGCAGCCAGGCTACGGGACTAGCGGGACCCACTGGGGCCAACGTCCTGACTTTC.

The chain couples TRBV7-2 to TRBJ2-5; a weak D match, TRBD2 (5 bases). The CDR3 consists of 15 residues. Trimming removed 5 bases from V and 5 bases from J, with 18 bases in between. Germline CDR1 and CDR2: SGHTA and FQGNSA. CDR3 sequence (DNA): TGTGCCAGCAGCCCCACCGGGATAAGGAGGGAGACCCAGTACTTC. The encoded protein is CASSPTGIRRETQYF.

The V gene is TRBV27, the J gene TRBJ1-5; TRBD1 agrees at 8 bases. CDR3 size: 14 residues. Germline V gives CDR1 MNHEY, CDR2 SMNVEV (reference sequence). Trimming took 5 bases from V and 7 from J; bases not matched to a gene: 7. The CDR3 region has the DNA TGTGCCAGCAGTCTCGGACAGGGTCTGCAGCCCCAGCATTTT. Its translation is CASSLGQGLQPQHF.